Listed below are T cell receptor beta chains from one sample, sequenced in a study of blood T cell repertoires in COVID-19. Method: immunoSEQ multiplex PCR; TCRdb's copy keeps in-frame clones and lacks some. The repertoire consists of some 190,000 clones, with about 88% occurring once and the leading ten covering roughly 3.2%. Input material: PBMCs or T cells enriched from blood (not recorded which). The receptors were sampled from a woman in her thirties who had recovered from COVID-19. The CDR3 runs from the conserved cysteine through the conserved F or W. A D gene is named only where the DNA matches it firmly. Only part of the rows carry a size: once, few, many, or a class if the clone is expanded.

16 TRBD1 TRBJ2-1 NA TRBV29-1 CSVDQGADRSYNEQFF TGCAGCGTTGATCAGGGGGCTGATCGATCCTACAATGAGCAGTTCTTC
15 TRBD1 TRBJ1-2 NA TRBV18 CASSPTSGTGNGYTF TGTGCCAGCTCACCAACATCCGGGACAGGGAACGGCTACACCTTC
12 NA TRBJ2-7 few TRBV28 CASSLLSYEQYF TGTGCCAGCAGTTTATTATCCTACGAGCAGTACTTC
15 TRBD2 TRBJ2-5 NA TRBV6-5 CASSYPLAGQETQYF TGTGCCAGCAGTTACCCACTAGCGGGGCAAGAGACCCAGTACTTC
15 TRBD1 TRBJ2-2 NA TRBV5-1 CASRPTGDGTGELFF TGCGCCAGCAGACCTACAGGGGATGGCACCGGGGAGCTGTTTTTT
15 TRBD1 TRBJ1-2 NA TRBV11-2 CASSWTGEINYGYTF TGTGCCAGCAGCTGGACAGGGGAAATTAACTATGGCTACACCTTC
15 NA TRBJ1-4 once TRBV14 CASSRSGLRNEKLFF TGTGCCAGCAGCCGGTCGGGACTTAGAAATGAAAAACTGTTTTTT
15 NA TRBJ1-1 once TRBV19 CASSTWLRDSPDAFF TGTGCCAGTAGTACCTGGTTGAGGGACTCACCAGACGCTTTCTTT
14 NA TRBJ1-5 NA TRBV19 CASTWGVGNQPQHF TGTGCCAGTACCTGGGGAGTTGGCAATCAGCCCCAGCATTTT
14 TRBD2 TRBJ2-3 once TRBV7-3 CASSPGTSGDTQYF TGTGCCAGCAGCCCCGGGACTAGCGGAGATACGCAGTATTTT
14 NA TRBJ1-1 NA TRBV19 CASSEGGPWTEAFF TGTGCCAGTAGTGAGGGGGGGCCTTGGACTGAAGCTTTCTTT
14 TRBD1 TRBJ1-4 NA TRBV27 CASSLGQGWEKLFF TGTGCCAGCAGTTTAGGACAGGGGTGGGAAAAACTGTTTTTT
13 NA TRBJ2-7 NA TRBV7-2 CASSLSGSYEQYF TGTGCCAGCAGCTTGAGCGGATCCTACGAGCAGTACTTC
13 TRBD1 TRBJ1-3 few TRBV7-2 CASSLDRGDTIYF TGTGCCAGCAGCTTGGACAGGGGAGACACCATATATTTT
13 TRBD1 TRBJ1-1 once TRBV29-1 CSALTGKNTEAFF TGCAGCGCCCTGACAGGGAAAAACACTGAAGCTTTCTTT
15 NA TRBJ1-5 NA TRBV28 CASSLGGILRQPQHF TGTGCCAGCAGTTTGGGGGGTATCCTTCGGCAGCCCCAGCATTTT
18 TRBD1 TRBJ2-7 NA TRBV3-1/TRBV3-2 CASSQETPGQGILYEQYF TGTGCCAGCAGCCAGGAAACTCCGGGACAGGGGATCCTCTACGAGCAGTACTTC
12 TRBD1 TRBJ1-2 once TRBV6-5 CASRTGDYGYTF TGTGCCAGCAGGACAGGGGACTATGGCTACACCTTC
14 TRBD1 TRBJ2-2 NA TRBV5-4 CASSWDSNTGELFF TGTGCCAGCAGCTGGGACAGTAACACCGGGGAGCTGTTTTTT
17 NA TRBJ1-1 NA TRBV14 CASSHPGLPVANTEAFF TGTGCCAGCAGCCACCCGGGACTCCCGGTGGCCAACACTGAAGCTTTCTTT
13 TRBD1 TRBJ1-1 few TRBV19 CASSWTGNTEAFF TGTGCCAGTAGCTGGACAGGGAACACTGAAGCTTTCTTT
16 NA TRBJ2-3 NA TRBV15 CATSTSPDSSTDTQYF TGTGCCACCAGCACGTCACCGGACAGCAGCACAGATACGCAGTATTTT
14 TRBD1 TRBJ1-5 NA TRBV5-6 CASSLGQGDQPQHF TGTGCCAGCAGCTTGGGACAGGGTGATCAGCCCCAGCATTTT
11 NA TRBJ1-2 NA TRBV12-3/TRBV12-4 CASSISRGYTF TGTGCCAGCAGTATTTCCCGGGGCTACACCTTC
15 NA TRBJ2-6 NA TRBV10-2 CASGEGVSGANVLTF TGCGCCAGCGGCGAAGGGGTTTCTGGGGCCAACGTCCTGACTTTC